The next 18 T cell receptor beta chains were all read from a single sample in a study of T cell responses to AZD1222 COVID-19 vaccine. TCRdb keeps only in-frame clones here, not all; method: immunoSEQ multiplex PCR. The sample lists approximately 120,000 clones; 93% were seen once. This sample comprised peripheral blood, obtained on day 0 of AZD1222 vaccination. The receptors here all came from an adult in good health.

The rearrangement uses TRBV12-3 or TRBV12-4 and TRBJ2-3; D not resolved. CDR3 length: 12 amino acids. Trimming shortened V by 5 bases and J by 5 bases, and 8 bases separated the two germline ends. DNA of the CDR3: TGTGCCAGCAGTCGGACGGGAGATACGCAGTATTTT. It is translated as CASSRTGDTQYF.

The rearrangement uses TRBV7-9 and TRBJ2-5, with 9 nucleotides matching TRBD2. CDR1 SEHNR and CDR2 FQNEAQ come from the germline V gene (reference sequence). The trim removed 3 bases at V and 5 bases at J, leaving 1 base unmatched. This CDR3 is built from 13 residues. CDR3 protein: CASSFSGGETQYF. The CDR3 DNA is TGTGCCAGCAGCTTCAGCGGGGGGGAGACCCAGTACTTC.

The chain couples TRBV29-1 to TRBJ1-2, with D perhaps TRBD1 (6 bases). CDR1 SQVTM and CDR2 ANQGSEA come from the germline V gene. The V and J ends lost 4 bases and 1 base respectively, with 22 bases between them. The CDR3 sequence is 17 residues long. CDR3 in DNA: TGCAGCGTTGGCCCCCTAACCCTTACAGGGTTTAACTATGGCTACACCTTC. This sequence encodes CSVGPLTLTGFNYGYTF.

The chain is built from TRBV12-3 or TRBV12-4 and TRBJ1-2, with TRBD1 matching over 7 bases. V lost 6 bases, J lost 8 bases, and 6 bases stayed unmatched. CDR3 length equals 12 residues. The CDR3 DNA is TGTGCCAGCAGAAGGGGGCGCGGAGGCTACACCTTC. This codes for CASRRGRGGYTF.

The CDR3 is CASRPTGGNTEAFF. The CDR3, as DNA: TGTGCCAGTAGGCCCACAGGAGGGAACACTGAAGCTTTCTTT. This chain uses TRBV19 with TRBJ1-1, with a tentative D call TRBD1 (5 bases). CDR3 length: 14 amino acids. Germline-derived CDR1 and CDR2 are LNHDA and SQIVND (reference sequence). V was pared by 6 bases and J by 1 base, with 12 bases between. Based on the CDR3 plus reference TRBV19 and TRBJ1-1, the full variable domain is DGGITQSPKYLFRKEGQNVTLSCEQNLNHDAMYWYRQDPGQGLRLIYYSQIVNDFQKGDIAEGYSVSREKKESFPLTVTSAQKNPTAFYLCASRPTGGNTEAFFGQGTRLTVV.

The rearrangement joins TRBV7-9 to TRBJ1-2; D ambiguous. CDR1 is SEHNR, CDR2 FQNEAQ, per germline (reference sequence). Trimming took 5 bases from V and 4 from J, leaving 14 bases between them. The length of the CDR3 is 14 residues. The CDR3 DNA is TGTGCCAGCAGCCCAAGAGGACTGTTCTATGGCTACACCTTC. Translation gives CASSPRGLFYGYTF.

V usage is TRBV11-2 and J usage is TRBJ1-1; no reliable D call. Germline values: CDR1 SGHAT, CDR2 FQNNGV. The CDR3 extends over 14 amino acids. V was trimmed by 5 bases and J by 4 bases, leaving 14 bases between them. CDR3 sequence reads: CASSATFGGTEAFF. CDR3 nucleotide sequence: TGTGCCAGCAGCGCCACTTTCGGCGGCACTGAAGCTTTCTTT.

The chain uses TRBV5-1 and TRBJ2-3, with D uncertain. The CDR3 runs to 14 residues. V lost 0 bases to trimming and J lost 6 bases, with 11 bases between them. Germline V lookup: CDR1 SGHRS, CDR2 YFSETQ. Here the CDR3 DNA reads TGCGCCAGCAGCTTGGGTCAGGACCTGGATACGCAGTATTTT. Translating it yields CASSLGQDLDTQYF.

The chain uses TRBV12-5 and TRBJ2-3, with a tentative D call TRBD2 (6 bases). The germline gives CDR1 LGHNT, CDR2 FRNRAP. The CDR3 has 19 amino acids. V gave up 0 bases and J gave up 2 bases, with 21 bases separating them. CDR3 coding DNA: TGTGCTAGTGGTTTGGTATCGGGGGACCGAGTAACGGTCACAGATACGCAGTATTTT. It specifies CASGLVSGDRVTVTDTQYF.

The chain carries TRBV6-5 and TRBJ2-7; D perhaps matches TRBD1 (6 bases). The CDR3 is made up of 14 amino acids. Germline CDR1 and CDR2: MNHEY and SVGAGI. The V gene lost 6 bases and the J gene lost 3 bases, with 15 bases spanning the gap. CDR3 bases: TGTGCCAGCAGCTCCTTTGGGGGCCGCTACGAGCAGTACTTC. Translation gives CASSSFGGRYEQYF.

V gene TRBV7-2 combines with J gene TRBJ2-3; D not certain. CDR3 size: 14 residues. The germline V gene encodes CDR1 SGHTA and CDR2 FQGNSA. Trimming shortened V by 5 bases and J by 0 bases, and 9 bases separated the two germline ends. In DNA form, the CDR3 reads TGTGCCAGCAGCCCCCTGGGGAGCACAGATACGCAGTATTTT. Its translation: CASSPLGSTDTQYF.

The chain is built from TRBV10-3 and TRBJ1-1; the match to TRBD1 covers 8 bases. Germline CDR1 reads ENHRY; CDR2 reads SYGVKD. This CDR3 spans 16 amino acids. The ends lost 2 bases at V and 8 bases at J; junction bases unmatched: 13. CDR3 region: CAISETRTGTTSEAFF. The CDR3 DNA reads TGTGCCATCAGTGAGACCCGGACAGGGACCACTTCAGAAGCTTTCTTT.

In this sample, this clone turned up once. The gene calls are TRBV3-1 (or the pseudogene TRBV3-2) and TRBJ1-1, with D possibly being TRBD1 (5 bases). V dropped 1 base and J dropped 4 bases, with 13 bases sitting between them. This CDR3 comprises 15 residues. CDR1 is LGHDT and CDR2 is YNNKEL in the germline V gene (reference sequence). CDR3 protein: CASSQVGTVGTEAFF. The CDR3 DNA reads TGTGCCAGCAGCCAAGTAGGGACGGTCGGCACTGAAGCTTTCTTT.

The rearrangement links TRBV6-1 to TRBJ1-1; 7 bases match TRBD1. The J segment lost 6 bases and the V segment lost 2 bases, leaving 6 bases of the junction unmatched. From germline, CDR1 is MNHNS and CDR2 SASEGT. The CDR3 contains 14 residues. CDR3 DNA: TGTGCCAGCAGTGAAAATACAGGGGTGTCTGAAGCTTTCTTT. Residues: CASSENTGVSEAFF.

V usage is TRBV5-4 and J usage is TRBJ1-3, with 8 bases matching TRBD1. This CDR3 has 15 amino acids. J gave up 4 bases and V 0 bases, and 3 bases lay outside the gene matches. CDR1 and CDR2 (germline): SGHNT, YYREEE (reference sequence). Here the CDR3 reads CASSLAGGDGNTIYF. The DNA for the CDR3 is TGTGCCAGCAGCTTGGCAGGGGGCGACGGAAACACCATATATTTT.

This clone was counted once. The chain is built from TRBV5-1 and TRBJ2-1; the D gene is possibly TRBD2 (5 bases). This CDR3 is built from 15 residues. CDR1 is SGHRS, CDR2 YFSETQ, per germline. V was shortened by 3 bases and J by 0 bases, with 10 bases between the two germline ends. The CDR3 bases are TGCGCCAGCAGCTGGACTGAGAGCTCCTACAATGAGCAGTTCTTC. Protein: CASSWTESSYNEQFF.

This chain uses TRBV5-1 with TRBJ1-6; D not resolved. The CDR3 is made up of 17 amino acids. Germline-derived CDR1 and CDR2 are SGHRS and YFSETQ. Trimming pared 0 bases from V and 8 bases from J, leaving 18 bases between. In DNA, the CDR3 is TGCGCCAGCAGCTTGGCCCCCGGGGAGGGAGGATATTCACCCCTCCACTTT. It codes for CASSLAPGEGGYSPLHF.

The chain has TRBV18 and TRBJ1-1; 10 bases match TRBD1. Trimming cost V 6 bases and J 3 bases; bases outside gene matches: 7. The CDR3 runs to 15 residues. Germline lookup yields CDR1 KGHSH and CDR2 LQKENI. The CDR3, as DNA: TGTGCCAGCTCCCTTGGCGGGACAGGGGACACTGAAGCTTTCTTT. Translating gives CASSLGGTGDTEAFF.